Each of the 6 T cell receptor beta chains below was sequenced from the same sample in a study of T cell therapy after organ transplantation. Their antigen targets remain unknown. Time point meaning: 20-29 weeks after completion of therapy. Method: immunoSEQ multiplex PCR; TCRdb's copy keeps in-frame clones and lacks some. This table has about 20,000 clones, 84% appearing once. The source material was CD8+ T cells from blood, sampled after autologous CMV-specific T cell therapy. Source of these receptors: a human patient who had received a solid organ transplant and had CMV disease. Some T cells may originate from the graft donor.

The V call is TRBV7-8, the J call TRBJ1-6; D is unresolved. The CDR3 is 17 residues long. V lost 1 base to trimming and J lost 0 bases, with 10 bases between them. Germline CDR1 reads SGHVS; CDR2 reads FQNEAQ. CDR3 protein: CASSLEYPSSYNSPLHF. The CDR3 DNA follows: TGTGCCAGCAGCTTAGAGTATCCTTCCTCCTATAATTCACCCCTCCACTTT. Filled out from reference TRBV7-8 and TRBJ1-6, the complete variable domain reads GAGVSQSPRYKVAKRGQDVALRCDPISGHVSLFWYQQALGQGPEFLTYFQNEAQLDKSGLPSDRFFAERPEGSVSTLKIQRTQQEDSAVYLCASSLEYPSSYNSPLHFGNGTRLTVT.

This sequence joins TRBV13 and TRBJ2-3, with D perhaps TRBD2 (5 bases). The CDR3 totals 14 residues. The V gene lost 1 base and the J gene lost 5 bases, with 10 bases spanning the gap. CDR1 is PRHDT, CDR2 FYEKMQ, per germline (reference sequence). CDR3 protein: CASSLEVAGDTQYF. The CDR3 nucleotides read TGTGCCAGCAGCTTAGAGGTGGCGGGAGATACGCAGTATTTT.

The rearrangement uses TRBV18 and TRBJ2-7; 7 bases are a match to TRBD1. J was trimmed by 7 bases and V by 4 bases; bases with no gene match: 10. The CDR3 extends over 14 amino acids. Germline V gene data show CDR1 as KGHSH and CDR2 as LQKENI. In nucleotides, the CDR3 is TGTGCCAGCTCACGGGGTCAGGGGGTCGGGGAGCAGTACTTC. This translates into CASSRGQGVGEQYF.

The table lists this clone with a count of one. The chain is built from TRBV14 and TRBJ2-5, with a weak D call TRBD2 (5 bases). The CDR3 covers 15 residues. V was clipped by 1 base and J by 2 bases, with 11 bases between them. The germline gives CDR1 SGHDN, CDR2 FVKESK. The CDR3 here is CASSQGEGGQETQYF. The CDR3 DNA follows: TGTGCCAGCAGCCAAGGCGAGGGTGGTCAAGAGACCCAGTACTTC.

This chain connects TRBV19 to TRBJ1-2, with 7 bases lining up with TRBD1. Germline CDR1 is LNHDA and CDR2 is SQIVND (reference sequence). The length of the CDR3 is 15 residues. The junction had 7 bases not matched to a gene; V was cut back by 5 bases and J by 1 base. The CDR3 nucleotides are TGTGCCAGTAGTTCAGGGTCAGGGGGTAACTATGGCTACACCTTC. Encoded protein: CASSSGSGGNYGYTF.

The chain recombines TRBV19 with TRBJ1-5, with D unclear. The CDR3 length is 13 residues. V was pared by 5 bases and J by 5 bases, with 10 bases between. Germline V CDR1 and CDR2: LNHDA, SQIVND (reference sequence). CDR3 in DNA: TGTGCCAGTAGTGAAACATTCTATCAGCCCCAGCATTTT. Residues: CASSETFYQPQHF.